The next 9 T cell receptor beta chains were all read from a single sample in a study of T-cell memory formation after mild COVID-19. TCRdb independently ran MiXCR on the 5' RACE reads; one entry per CDR3 protein. The sample has roughly 500,000 distinct CDR3 sequences, around 20% seen once. Sequenced input: PBMCs or a T cell subset sorted from them (not recorded which). The receptors originated from an adult woman who had mild COVID-19 (a few samples of this study predate the infection). Cell type and time point are not known.

This clonotype has more than one count but fewer than ten. The rearrangement uses TRBV11-2 and TRBJ2-2; 9 bases align to TRBD1. Losses at the gene ends were 5 bases for V and 2 bases for J; bases not matched to a gene: 9. There are 17 residues in the CDR3. Germline assignment: CDR1 SGHAT and CDR2 FQNNGV. CDR3 bases: TGTGCCAGCAGCACAAGACAGGGGGGGGTTAACACCGGGGAGCTGTTTTTT. Its protein product is CASSTRQGGVNTGELFF.

The chain uses TRBV7-9 and TRBJ2-3, with a possible D match to TRBD1 (6 bases). Germline CDR1 SEHNR, CDR2 FQNEAQ (reference sequence). The CDR3 is 16 residues long. Trimming took 6 bases from V and 0 from J, leaving 16 bases between them. The CDR3 sequence: CASSRLRDTSTDTQYF. For the CDR3, the DNA is TGTGCCAGCAGTCGACTCCGGGACACAAGCACAGATACGCAGTATTTT. The variable domain in full, with the rest retrieved from reference TRBV7-9 and TRBJ2-3, is DTGVSQNPRHKITKRGQNVTFRCDPISEHNRLYWYRQTLGQGPEFLTYFQNEAQLEKSRLLSDRFSAERPKGSFSTLEIQRTEQGDSAMYLCASSRLRDTSTDTQYFGPGTRLTVL.

J is TRBJ2-7 and V is TRBV6-5; D is possibly TRBD1 or TRBD2 (5 bases each). Trimming shortened V by 0 bases and J by 0 bases, and 12 bases separated the two germline ends. The length of the CDR3 is 16 residues. Germline CDR1 and CDR2: MNHEY and SVGAGI. The DNA for the CDR3 is TGTGCCAGCAGTTACTCACCGGCAGGGAGCTCCTACGAGCAGTACTTC. Translation gives CASSYSPAGSSYEQYF.

This clonotype was counted only a few times. This rearrangement joins TRBV24-1 to TRBJ1-1; tentatively, D is TRBD1 (6 bases). This CDR3 contains 12 residues. Germline CDR1 KGHDR, CDR2 SFDVKD. Trimming pared 7 bases from V and 7 bases from J, leaving 12 bases between. Written as DNA, the CDR3 is TGTGCCACCAGAGACGGGGGCCATGAAGCTTTCTTT. Amino acid sequence: CATRDGGHEAFF.

This chain uses TRBV5-1 with TRBJ1-2; D unclear. The CDR3 consists of 14 residues. Germline loops: CDR1 SGHRS, CDR2 YFSETQ. V lost 0 bases, J lost 9 bases, and 15 bases lay in between. CDR3 in DNA: TGCGCCAGCAGCTTGGTTCCGCAGGCCCACCGCTACACCTTC. Translating it yields CASSLVPQAHRYTF.

This clonotype was seen a few times. This sequence joins TRBV5-1 and TRBJ1-2, with 8 bases lining up with TRBD1. Trimming removed 3 bases from V and 2 bases from J; junction bases left unmatched: 6. The CDR3 runs 15 residues. Germline V gene data show CDR1 as SGHRS and CDR2 as YFSETQ. The CDR3 protein is CASSSPTGANYGYTF. In DNA form, the CDR3 reads TGCGCCAGCAGCTCTCCGACAGGGGCGAACTATGGCTACACCTTC.

The rearrangement uses TRBV27 and TRBJ1-1, with 8 bases lining up with TRBD1. V was clipped by 6 bases and J by 4 bases; unmatched bases: 7. Germline CDR1 reads MNHEY; CDR2 reads SMNVEV (reference sequence). This CDR3 contains 14 residues. CDR3 in DNA: TGTGCCAGCAGCCTACAGGGGGAGGGCACTGAAGCTTTCTTT. Translated: CASSLQGEGTEAFF.

This clonotype occurred a few times. The V and J genes are TRBV5-1 and TRBJ1-6; D not certain. The V end was cut by 5 bases, the J end by 0 bases, with 15 bases between. CDR3 length: 17 residues. Germline V gives CDR1 SGHRS, CDR2 YFSETQ. The CDR3 region has the DNA TGCGCCAGCAGTTCACTCTCCCCGAGCTCCTATAATTCACCCCTCCACTTT. This gives the protein CASSSLSPSSYNSPLHF.

This sequence joins TRBV12-3 or TRBV12-4 and TRBJ2-3; 8 bases fit TRBD2. Losses at the gene ends were 6 bases for V and 5 bases for J; bases not matched to a gene: 7. This CDR3 has 14 residues. As DNA, the CDR3 is TGTGCCAGCAGCCGGGGAAGCGGGGGAGATACGCAGTATTTT. This gives the protein CASSRGSGGDTQYF.